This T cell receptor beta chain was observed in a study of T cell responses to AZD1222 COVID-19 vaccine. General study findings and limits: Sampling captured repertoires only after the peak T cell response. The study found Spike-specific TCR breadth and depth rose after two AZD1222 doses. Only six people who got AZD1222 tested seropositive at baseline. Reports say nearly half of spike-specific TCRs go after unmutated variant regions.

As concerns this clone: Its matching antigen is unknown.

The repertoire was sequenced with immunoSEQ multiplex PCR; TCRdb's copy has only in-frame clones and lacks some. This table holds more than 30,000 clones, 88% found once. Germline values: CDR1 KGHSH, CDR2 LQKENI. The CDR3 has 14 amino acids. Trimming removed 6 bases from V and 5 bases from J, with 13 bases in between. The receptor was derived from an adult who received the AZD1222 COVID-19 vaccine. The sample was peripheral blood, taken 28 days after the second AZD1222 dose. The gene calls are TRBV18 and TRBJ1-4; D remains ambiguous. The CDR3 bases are TGTGCCAGCTCCCCTAAGGGCGGGAATGAAAAACTGTTTTTT. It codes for CASSPKGGNEKLFF.